What follows are 28 T cell receptor beta chains derived from one specimen sequenced in a study of cytomegalovirus exposure and HLA in healthy donors. PCR employed 60 Vbeta and 13 Jbeta primers. The assay was immunoSEQ multiplex PCR, and TCRdb's table has in-frame clones only and misses some. The repertoire shows 25,000 to 30,000 clones; the top ten hold over 0.55%. The material sequenced was PBMCs. Receptor source: a man in his thirties or forties in good health and CMV-seronegative.

CDR3: CSAYRDGYTF. The CDR3 DNA reads as TGCAGTGCTTACAGGGATGGCTACACCTTC. The chain uses TRBV20-1 and TRBJ1-2; weak D call: TRBD1 (6 bases). Trimming shortened V by 5 bases and J by 6 bases, and 7 bases separated the two germline ends. CDR1 and CDR2 (germline): DFQATT, SNEGSKA (reference sequence). The CDR3 length is 10 residues.

The rearrangement links TRBV4-2 to TRBJ2-3; D may be TRBD2 (9 bases). Trimming took 5 bases from V and 1 from J, leaving 16 bases between them. The CDR3 has 16 residues. Germline CDR1 LGHNA, CDR2 YNFKEQ. Here the CDR3 reads CASSSLAGQGTDTQYF. Here the CDR3 DNA reads TGTGCCAGCAGCTCCCTAGCGGGACAGGGCACAGATACGCAGTATTTT.

V gene TRBV9 combines with J gene TRBJ1-2; no reliable D call. CDR1 is SGDLS and CDR2 is YYNGEE in the germline V gene. Trimming stripped 3 bases from V and 4 bases from J, with 16 bases between. This CDR3 contains 15 residues. This CDR3 reads CASSGREGGPYGYTF. The CDR3 DNA reads TGTGCCAGCAGCGGACGAGAGGGTGGACCCTATGGCTACACCTTC.

The chain links TRBV7-9 to TRBJ2-7; perhaps TRBD1 as D (6 bases). Trimming left V 3 bases short and J 7 bases short, with 19 bases between. Germline values: CDR1 SEHNR, CDR2 FQNEAQ (reference sequence). The CDR3 contains 15 residues. The CDR3 region has the DNA TGTGCCAGCAGCTTCGCTGAACAGGGTTCTAGGGAGCAGTACTTC. Protein product: CASSFAEQGSREQYF.

The V and J genes are TRBV19 and TRBJ2-1; D possibly corresponds to TRBD1 (5 bases). V lost 8 bases and J lost 3, with 14 bases in between. The CDR3 consists of 14 residues. Per germline, CDR1 LNHDA and CDR2 SQIVND (reference sequence). CDR3 in amino acids: CASPTAASYNEQFF. The CDR3 DNA follows: TGTGCCAGTCCGACAGCCGCCAGCTACAATGAGCAGTTCTTC.

This chain joins TRBV5-5 and TRBJ1-5; TRBD1 agrees at 7 bases. Germline CDR1 SGHKS, CDR2 YYEKEE (reference sequence). The V segment lost 1 base and the J segment 7 bases; nucleotides outside the gene matches: 5. This CDR3 is built from 14 residues. The CDR3 nucleotides read TGTGCCAGCAGCTTGACAGGGGTGGAGCAGCCCCAGCATTTT. Its protein is CASSLTGVEQPQHF.

V usage is TRBV5-1 and J usage is TRBJ2-3, with a tentative D call TRBD1 (6 bases). Deletions cut 4 bases from V and 0 bases from J, with 9 bases between. Germline values: CDR1 SGHRS, CDR2 YFSETQ. The CDR3 has 14 amino acids. This chain's CDR3 is CASSPGQSTDTQYF. In DNA, the CDR3 is TGCGCCAGCAGCCCCGGACAGAGCACAGATACGCAGTATTTT.

The chain is built from TRBV19 and TRBJ2-7; no clear D. Germline V gives CDR1 LNHDA, CDR2 SQIVND (reference sequence). V lost 2 bases to trimming and J lost 2 bases, with 7 bases between them. The CDR3 is 13 amino acids. The CDR3 nucleotides read TGTGCCAGTAGTATAAATTCAGCCTACGAGCAGTACTTC. This translates into CASSINSAYEQYF.

V gene TRBV27 combines with J gene TRBJ2-5; D may be TRBD2 (6 bases). V lost 5 bases, J lost 5 bases, and 15 bases lay in between. The CDR3 covers 14 residues. Germline V CDR1 and CDR2: MNHEY, SMNVEV (reference sequence). The CDR3 protein is CASSLQARGETQYF. The DNA for the CDR3 is TGTGCCAGCAGTCTCCAGGCGCGGGGCGAGACCCAGTACTTC.

This chain connects TRBV6-5 to TRBJ1-2; 7 bases are shared with TRBD1. Germline CDR1 reads MNHEY; CDR2 reads SVGAGI. V was clipped by 5 bases and J by 3 bases; unmatched bases: 6. The CDR3 is 14 residues long. The CDR3 DNA sequence: TGTGCCAGCAGTCCCCTGACAGGGTACTATGGCTACACCTTC. Translation: CASSPLTGYYGYTF.

In DNA form, the CDR3 reads TGTGCCAGCAGCCTTAGGGGCAGATCCTACGAGCAGTACTTC. Translation gives CASSLRGRSYEQYF. The chain has TRBV4-2 and TRBJ2-7; D might be TRBD1 (5 bases). Per the germline V gene, CDR1 is LGHNA and CDR2 is YNFKEQ. V lost 4 bases and J lost 1, with 11 bases in between. The CDR3 has 14 residues.

This chain connects TRBV18 to TRBJ2-7; a weak D match, TRBD2 (5 bases). This CDR3 has 15 residues. The V and J ends lost 0 bases and 7 bases respectively, with 16 bases between them. Germline values: CDR1 KGHSH, CDR2 LQKENI. The CDR3 here is CASSPPETPRGEQYF. CDR3 nucleotides: TGTGCCAGCTCACCACCGGAGACCCCCAGAGGGGAGCAGTACTTC.

The V gene is TRBV30, the J gene TRBJ2-1; TRBD2 agrees at 10 bases. In germline, CDR1 is GTSNPN, CDR2 SVGIG (reference sequence). The CDR3 extends over 15 amino acids. The V and J ends lost 0 bases and 9 bases, in that order; junction bases with no gene match: 8. CDR3 sequence reads: CAWSVLSGGAGEQFF. The CDR3 nucleotides read TGTGCCTGGAGTGTACTCAGCGGGGGGGCCGGTGAGCAGTTCTTC.

The J gene is TRBJ1-1, the V gene TRBV29-1, with D possibly matching TRBD1 (5 bases). V was shortened by 2 bases and J by 1 base, with 5 bases between the two germline ends. CDR3 length: 12 amino acids. Germline V CDR1 and CDR2: SQVTM, ANQGSEA. CDR3 coding DNA: TGCAGCGTTGAAAGGGGGAACACTGAAGCTTTCTTT. Protein: CSVERGNTEAFF. The entire variable domain, with the rest obtained from reference TRBV29-1 and TRBJ1-1, is as follows: SAVISQKPSRDICQRGTSLTIQCQVDSQVTMMFWYRQQPGQSLTLIATANQGSEATYESGFVIDKFPISRPNLTFSTLTVSNMSPEDSSIYLCSVERGNTEAFFGQGTRLTVV.

The genes are TRBV5-1 and TRBJ2-3; D is perhaps TRBD1 (6 bases). CDR1 is SGHRS, CDR2 YFSETQ, per germline. This CDR3 is 14 amino acids long. V lost 1 base and J lost 5, with 11 bases in between. The CDR3 DNA follows: TGCGCCAGCAGCTTGACAGGGTTTCAAGATACGCAGTATTTT. It codes for CASSLTGFQDTQYF.

This chain connects TRBV7-8 to TRBJ1-4; D ambiguous. Trimming took 2 bases from V and 5 from J, leaving 12 bases between them. From germline, CDR1 is SGHVS and CDR2 FQNEAQ. This CDR3 is built from 15 residues. CDR3 sequence: CASSLLVQKNEKLFF. In DNA form, the CDR3 reads TGTGCCAGCAGCTTACTGGTGCAGAAAAATGAAAAACTGTTTTTT.

The V gene is TRBV30, the J gene TRBJ1-3; possibly TRBD1 for D (6 bases). This CDR3 spans 14 amino acids. Germline loops: CDR1 GTSNPN, CDR2 SVGIG (reference sequence). Trimming removed 2 bases from V and 0 bases from J, with 8 bases in between. The CDR3 DNA sequence: TGTGCCTGGAGTACAGGGCCCTCTGGAAACACCATATATTTT. It specifies CAWSTGPSGNTIYF.

The chain carries TRBV7-9 and TRBJ1-2; TRBD1 matches at 7 bases. The trim removed 5 bases at V and 4 bases at J, leaving 16 bases unmatched. This CDR3 region has 17 residues. Germline V gene lookup returns CDR1 SEHNR and CDR2 FQNEAQ (reference sequence). The CDR3 sequence: CASSESDRLLNVYGYTF. The CDR3 DNA reads TGTGCCAGCAGCGAATCGGACAGGCTCTTAAATGTCTATGGCTACACCTTC.

The CDR3 sequence is CSVQGTEAFF. CDR3 nucleotide sequence: TGCAGCGTCCAGGGGACTGAAGCTTTCTTT. J is TRBJ1-1 and V is TRBV29-1; TRBD1 might be the D (6 bases). V lost 6 bases and J lost 5, with 7 bases in between. The CDR3 has 10 residues. Germline CDR1 is SQVTM and CDR2 is ANQGSEA.

The rearrangement joins TRBV2 to TRBJ2-5, with TRBD2 identical over 13 bases. The trim removed 8 bases at V and 5 bases at J, leaving 8 bases unmatched. The CDR3 loop spans 15 amino acids. Germline V gene data show CDR1 as SNHLY and CDR2 as FYNNEI. The CDR3 loop reads CASGNGLAGAETQYF. The CDR3 DNA is TGTGCCAGCGGGAATGGACTAGCGGGAGCTGAGACCCAGTACTTC.

In DNA form, the CDR3 reads TGTGCCAGCTCATGGTCAACAGGGGCCGGGGCTGGCTACACCTTC. Protein product: CASSWSTGAGAGYTF. The chain links TRBV18 to TRBJ1-2; 7 positions agree with TRBD1. There are 15 residues in the CDR3. Per germline, CDR1 KGHSH and CDR2 LQKENI. The J segment lost 7 bases and the V segment lost 5 bases, leaving 13 bases of the junction unmatched.

The chain uses TRBV6-1 and TRBJ1-2, with D possibly matching TRBD1 (6 bases). Germline CDR1 is MNHNS and CDR2 is SASEGT. V lost 11 bases and J lost 4, with 20 bases in between. The CDR3 runs to 14 residues. This CDR3 is CAGAGATLPYGYTF. In DNA, the CDR3 is TGTGCCGGGGCAGGGGCGACTCTTCCCTATGGCTACACCTTC.

The chain couples TRBV7-9 to TRBJ1-1; TRBD1 might be the D (5 bases). Trimming left V 2 bases short and J 1 base short, with 8 bases between. Per the germline V gene, CDR1 is SEHNR and CDR2 is FQNEAQ (reference sequence). CDR3 length: 14 amino acids. The CDR3 loop reads CASSLTGQNTEAFF. In nucleotides, the CDR3 is TGTGCCAGCAGCTTAACCGGACAGAACACTGAAGCTTTCTTT. The full variable domain, with the rest looked up from reference TRBV7-9 and TRBJ1-1, is DTGVSQNPRHKITKRGQNVTFRCDPISEHNRLYWYRQTLGQGPEFLTYFQNEAQLEKSRLLSDRFSAERPKGSFSTLEIQRTEQGDSAMYLCASSLTGQNTEAFFGQGTRLTVV.

CDR3 residues: CASSESARGAVLYNEQFF. The DNA of the CDR3 is TGTGCCAGCAGTGAATCCGCCCGGGGGGCAGTTCTCTACAATGAGCAGTTCTTC. This chain uses TRBV25-1 with TRBJ2-1; perhaps TRBD2 as D (7 bases). Trimming shortened V by 1 base and J by 3 bases, and 19 bases separated the two germline ends. The CDR3 covers 18 residues. Germline V gene sequence: CDR1 MGHDK, CDR2 SYGVNS.

The chain is built from TRBV9 and TRBJ2-3, with no clear D. CDR3 size: 14 residues. Germline CDR1 and CDR2: SGDLS and YYNGEE. Trimming cost V 0 bases and J 0 bases, with 5 bases left between them. CDR3 sequence reads: CASSVGSSTDTQYF. The CDR3 DNA reads as TGTGCCAGCAGCGTAGGTAGTAGCACAGATACGCAGTATTTT. The entire variable domain, with the rest obtained from reference TRBV9 and TRBJ2-3, is as follows: DSGVTQTPKHLITATGQRVTLRCSPRSGDLSVYWYQQSLDQGLQFLIQYYNGEERAKGNILERFSAQQFPDLHSELNLSSLELGDSALYFCASSVGSSTDTQYFGPGTRLTVL.

The genes are TRBV7-2 and TRBJ1-1, with 7 positions matching TRBD1. V shed 2 bases and J 4 bases; nucleotides not matched to a gene: 10. Germline values: CDR1 SGHTA, CDR2 FQGNSA. CDR3 size: 16 residues. The CDR3: CASSLRQGVEVTEAFF. The CDR3 region has the DNA TGTGCCAGCAGCTTACGACAGGGAGTGGAGGTCACTGAAGCTTTCTTT.

The V and J genes are TRBV6-6 and TRBJ2-2; 9 positions agree with TRBD2. V lost 5 bases, J lost 5 bases, and 3 bases stayed unmatched. Germline CDR1 reads MNHNY; CDR2 reads SVGAGI (reference sequence). The CDR3 totals 14 residues. CDR3 protein: CASSTSGRTGELFF. DNA for the CDR3: TGTGCCAGCAGTACCAGCGGGAGGACCGGGGAGCTGTTTTTT.

The chain uses TRBV11-2 and TRBJ1-2; TRBD1 matches at 7 bases. Germline trimming cut 5 bases from V and 0 bases from J; bases unmatched to any gene: 6. The length of the CDR3 is 15 residues. Germline CDR1 SGHAT, CDR2 FQNNGV. CDR3 nucleotide sequence: TGTGCCAGCAGCCTTCAGGGGGGATCTAACTATGGCTACACCTTC. This translates into CASSLQGGSNYGYTF.